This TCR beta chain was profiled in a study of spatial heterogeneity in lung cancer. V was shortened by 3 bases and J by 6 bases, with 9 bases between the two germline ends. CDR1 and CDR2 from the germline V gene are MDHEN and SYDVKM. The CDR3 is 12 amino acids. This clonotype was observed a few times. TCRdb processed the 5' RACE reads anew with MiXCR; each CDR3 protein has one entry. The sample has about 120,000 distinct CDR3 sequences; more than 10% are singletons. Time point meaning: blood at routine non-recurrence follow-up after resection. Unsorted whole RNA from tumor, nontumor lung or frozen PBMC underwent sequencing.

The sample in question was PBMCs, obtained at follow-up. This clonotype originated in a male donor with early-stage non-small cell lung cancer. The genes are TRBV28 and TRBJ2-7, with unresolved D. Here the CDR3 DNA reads TGTGCCAGCAGTTTTGGGCAGCGCGAGCAGTACTTC. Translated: CASSFGQREQYF.